A selection of T cell receptor beta chains follows, all from one sample in a study of breast tumors, draining lymph nodes, adjacent tissues. TCRdb re-derived calls from the multiplex PCR reads in MiXCR, one entry per CDR3 protein. The sample lists approximately 150,000 distinct CDR3 sequences; 30% to 35% were seen once. Material: axillary lymph node tissue. These receptors were taken from a female donor with breast cancer. Some clones in this sample may be carry-over from other donors' samples. Each CDR3 is given with its conserved first and last residue. Fields, in order: CDR3 protein, CDR3 DNA, J gene, D gene, clone size, V gene. A D gene is named only where the DNA matches it firmly. Size is stated for part of the rows, as once, few or many counts, or as a class when the clone is expanded.

CDR3 protein: CASSFGQGSTEAFF
CDR3 DNA: TGTGCCAGCAGTTTCGGACAGGGTAGCACTGAAGCTTTCTTT
J gene: TRBJ1-1
D gene: TRBD1
clone size: few
V gene: TRBV12-3/TRBV12-4

CDR3 protein: CASSLVRGNEQFF
CDR3 DNA: TGTGCCAGCAGCTTGGTTAGGGGCAATGAGCAGTTCTTC
J gene: TRBJ2-1
D gene: NA
clone size: many
V gene: TRBV5-6

CDR3 protein: CASSRDRNTIYF
CDR3 DNA: TGTGCCAGCAGCCGAGACCGAAACACCATATATTTT
J gene: TRBJ1-3
D gene: NA
clone size: medium-sized
V gene: TRBV7-2

CDR3 protein: CASRGRQGQPQHF
CDR3 DNA: TGTGCCAGCAGAGGACGGCAGGGTCAGCCCCAGCATTTT
J gene: TRBJ1-5
D gene: NA
clone size: few
V gene: TRBV28

CDR3 protein: CAISEGRGIDQPQHF
CDR3 DNA: TGTGCCATCAGTGAAGGCAGGGGGATAGATCAGCCCCAGCATTTT
J gene: TRBJ1-5
D gene: TRBD1
clone size: few
V gene: TRBV10-3

CDR3 protein: CASSPGQSGTDTQYF
CDR3 DNA: TGTGCCAGCTCGCCGGGACAGTCGGGCACAGATACGCAGTATTTT
J gene: TRBJ2-3
D gene: TRBD1
clone size: many
V gene: TRBV18

CDR3 protein: CASSYGRLTGNTIYF
CDR3 DNA: TGTGCCAGCAGTTACGGCAGGTTGACTGGAAACACCATATATTTT
J gene: TRBJ1-3
D gene: NA
clone size: many
V gene: TRBV6-2/TRBV6-3

CDR3 protein: CASSQDLRGSQETQYF
CDR3 DNA: TGCGCCAGCAGCCAAGATCTCAGGGGGTCCCAAGAGACCCAGTACTTC
J gene: TRBJ2-5
D gene: TRBD1
clone size: many
V gene: TRBV4-3

CDR3 protein: CASSFETSGGYNEQFF
CDR3 DNA: TGTGCCAGCAGTTTTGAGACTAGCGGGGGATACAATGAGCAGTTCTTC
J gene: TRBJ2-1
D gene: TRBD2
clone size: many
V gene: TRBV12-3/TRBV12-4

CDR3 protein: CASSVWDRENTEAFF
CDR3 DNA: TGTGCCAGCAGCGTGTGGGACAGGGAAAACACTGAAGCTTTCTTT
J gene: TRBJ1-1
D gene: TRBD1
clone size: NA
V gene: TRBV9

CDR3 protein: CATLRSGTTNTEAFF
CDR3 DNA: TGTGCCACCCTAAGGAGTGGGACTACGAACACTGAAGCTTTCTTT
J gene: TRBJ1-1
D gene: NA
clone size: NA
V gene: TRBV18

CDR3 protein: CASSHAGAGANVLTF
CDR3 DNA: TGTGCCAGCAGTCACGCAGGGGCTGGGGCCAACGTCCTGACTTTC
J gene: TRBJ2-6
D gene: NA
clone size: NA
V gene: TRBV6-6

CDR3 protein: CAGNRRDFYNSPLHF
CDR3 DNA: TGTGCCGGCAACCGCCGGGACTTCTATAATTCACCCCTCCACTTT
J gene: TRBJ1-6
D gene: NA
clone size: many
V gene: TRBV30

CDR3 protein: CASSYSPGSGNTIYF
CDR3 DNA: TGCGCCAGCAGCTACTCGCCGGGGTCTGGAAACACCATATATTTT
J gene: TRBJ1-3
D gene: NA
clone size: many
V gene: TRBV5-1

CDR3 protein: CASSPRGTGQETQYF
CDR3 DNA: TGTGCCAGCTCACCACGGGGGACAGGGCAAGAGACCCAGTACTTC
J gene: TRBJ2-5
D gene: TRBD1
clone size: many
V gene: TRBV18

CDR3 protein: CSARGLAGGILSTDTQYF
CDR3 DNA: TGCAGTGCTAGAGGTCTAGCGGGGGGGATCCTTAGCACAGATACGCAGTATTTT
J gene: TRBJ2-3
D gene: TRBD2
clone size: many
V gene: TRBV20-1

CDR3 protein: CAWSLEVALNSFSYGYTF
CDR3 DNA: TGTGCCTGGAGTTTGGAGGTTGCCCTAAACTCGTTTTCCTATGGCTACACCTTC
J gene: TRBJ1-2
D gene: NA
clone size: many
V gene: TRBV30

CDR3 protein: CASSDRGGGAGNIQYF
CDR3 DNA: TGTGCCAGCAGTGATCGGGGTGGGGGCGCTGGGAACATTCAGTACTTC
J gene: TRBJ2-4
D gene: NA
clone size: few
V gene: TRBV6-1

CDR3 protein: CASSLSGDSPLHF
CDR3 DNA: TGTGCCAGCAGCTTATCTGGGGATTCACCCCTCCACTTT
J gene: TRBJ1-6
D gene: NA
clone size: NA
V gene: TRBV7-2

CDR3 protein: CATSDFSDPTDTQYF
CDR3 DNA: TGTGCCACCAGTGATTTTTCGGATCCCACAGATACGCAGTATTTT
J gene: TRBJ2-3
D gene: NA
clone size: many
V gene: TRBV24-1

CDR3 protein: CASSPPGGTMGGYTF
CDR3 DNA: TGTGCCAGCTCACCACCCGGGGGAACCATGGGTGGCTACACCTTC
J gene: TRBJ1-2
D gene: NA
clone size: many
V gene: TRBV18

CDR3 protein: CAIRRGTAYEQYF
CDR3 DNA: TGTGCCATCAGGCGGGGGACAGCCTACGAGCAGTACTTC
J gene: TRBJ2-7
D gene: NA
clone size: NA
V gene: TRBV10-3

CDR3 protein: CASSTTRYNEQFF
CDR3 DNA: TGTGCCAGCAGCACCACGCGATACAATGAGCAGTTCTTC
J gene: TRBJ2-1
D gene: NA
clone size: many
V gene: TRBV11-1

CDR3 protein: CATSRDYMDSIGSFF
CDR3 DNA: TGTGCCACCAGCAGAGATTACATGGACAGCATCGGGTCTTTCTTT
J gene: TRBJ1-1
D gene: NA
clone size: NA
V gene: TRBV15

CDR3 protein: CASSVVPQGGDTQYF
CDR3 DNA: TGTGCCAGCAGCGTAGTCCCACAGGGGGGAGATACGCAGTATTTT
J gene: TRBJ2-3
D gene: TRBD1
clone size: many
V gene: TRBV9

CDR3 protein: CASSKTGTSTLELANEQFF
CDR3 DNA: TGTGCCAGCAGTAAAACCGGGACTTCGACCCTCGAGTTGGCCAATGAGCAGTTCTTC
J gene: TRBJ2-1
D gene: NA
clone size: NA
V gene: TRBV6-5

CDR3 protein: CAYYRDSKLQSSYNSPLHF
CDR3 DNA: TGTGCCTACTACCGGGACAGCAAATTACAAAGCTCCTATAATTCACCCCTCCACTTT
J gene: TRBJ1-6
D gene: TRBD1
clone size: many
V gene: TRBV19

CDR3 protein: CASSLSGGDNEQFF
CDR3 DNA: TGTGCCAGCAGCTTATCAGGGGGGGACAATGAGCAGTTCTTC
J gene: TRBJ2-1
D gene: NA
clone size: many
V gene: TRBV11-3

CDR3 protein: CSARDLEGTGGTEAFF
CDR3 DNA: TGCAGTGCTAGAGACCTGGAGGGAACAGGGGGGACTGAAGCTTTCTTT
J gene: TRBJ1-1
D gene: TRBD1
clone size: NA
V gene: TRBV20-1

CDR3 protein: CASSPLRGSLLPGANVLTF
CDR3 DNA: TGCGCCAGCAGCCCCCTCCGGGGCAGCCTGCTTCCTGGGGCCAACGTCCTGACTTTC
J gene: TRBJ2-6
D gene: NA
clone size: NA
V gene: TRBV5-1

CDR3 protein: CASSQANGNYGYTF
CDR3 DNA: TGTGCCAGCAGCCAAGCAAACGGTAACTATGGCTACACCTTC
J gene: TRBJ1-2
D gene: NA
clone size: NA
V gene: TRBV4-2